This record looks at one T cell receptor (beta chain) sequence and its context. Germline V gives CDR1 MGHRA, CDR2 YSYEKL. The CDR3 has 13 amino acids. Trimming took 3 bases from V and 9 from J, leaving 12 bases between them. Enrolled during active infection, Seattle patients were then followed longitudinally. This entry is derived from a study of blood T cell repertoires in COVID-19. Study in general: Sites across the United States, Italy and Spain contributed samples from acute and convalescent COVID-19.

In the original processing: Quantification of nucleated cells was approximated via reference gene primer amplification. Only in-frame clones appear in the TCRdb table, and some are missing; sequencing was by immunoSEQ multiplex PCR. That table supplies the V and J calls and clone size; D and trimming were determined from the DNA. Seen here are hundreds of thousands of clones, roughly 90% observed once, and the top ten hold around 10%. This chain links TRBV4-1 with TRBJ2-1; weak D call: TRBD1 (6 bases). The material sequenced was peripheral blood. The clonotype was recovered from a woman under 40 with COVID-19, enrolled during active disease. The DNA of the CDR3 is TGCGCCAGCAGCCAGGCTACAGGGAGTGAGCAGTTCTTC. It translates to CASSQATGSEQFF.